These T cell receptor beta chains were read from a single sample in a study of T-cell memory formation after mild COVID-19. TCRdb reprocessed the 5' RACE reads via MiXCR and lists one record per CDR3 protein. The sample has hundreds of thousands of distinct CDR3 sequences; approximately 15% are singletons. Sequenced input: PBMCs or a T cell subset sorted from them (not recorded which). The receptors originated from a man younger than 30 who had mild COVID-19 (a few samples of this study predate the infection). Cell type and time point are not known. Both conserved end residues are part of each CDR3. The D gene is left open where the match is weak. Size values are once, few and many counts, or a class for expanded clones, and some rows have none.

J gene,D gene,clone size,V gene,CDR3 protein,CDR3 DNA
TRBJ2-5,.,few,TRBV7-9,CASSSKTGQETQYF,TGTGCCAGCAGCTCCAAGACCGGTCAGGAGACCCAGTACTTC
TRBJ2-3,.,.,TRBV20-1,CSAPYSGTATDTQYF,TGCAGTGCTCCTTACAGCGGGACAGCAACAGATACGCAGTATTTT
TRBJ2-7,.,.,TRBV6-1,CASSAGIHSYEQYF,TGTGCCAGCAGTGCAGGAATCCACTCCTACGAGCAGTACTTC
TRBJ1-1,.,.,TRBV20-1,CSAAPRVATEAFF,TGCAGTGCCGCGCCCAGGGTGGCCACTGAAGCTTTCTTT
TRBJ1-1,TRBD1,few,TRBV6-2/TRBV6-3,CASSLLGQGFTEAFF,TGTGCCAGCAGTTTACTGGGACAGGGTTTCACTGAAGCTTTCTTT
TRBJ2-1,TRBD1,many,TRBV6-2/TRBV6-3,CASSYSDRVYNEQFF,TGTGCCAGCAGTTATTCCGACAGGGTCTACAATGAGCAGTTCTTC
TRBJ2-2,.,.,TRBV29-1,CSVEEGFGTGELFF,TGCAGCGTTGAAGAGGGATTCGGGACCGGGGAGCTGTTTTTT
TRBJ2-7,.,.,TRBV9,CASSVVAAGEQYF,TGTGCCAGCAGCGTCGTCGCCGCCGGCGAGCAGTACTTC
TRBJ2-5,.,few,TRBV6-2/TRBV6-3,CASSYSIRGGNYQETQYF,TGTGCCAGCAGTTACTCGATTCGGGGAGGAAACTACCAAGAGACCCAGTACTTC
TRBJ2-3,TRBD2,few,TRBV6-1,CASSAAGEGTQYF,TGTGCCAGCAGCGCCGCGGGGGAGGGGACGCAGTATTTT
TRBJ2-1,TRBD1,.,TRBV20-1,CSALPKGQGAYNEQFF,TGCAGTGCCCTCCCCAAAGGCCAGGGGGCCTACAATGAGCAGTTCTTC
TRBJ1-5,.,.,TRBV6-2/TRBV6-3,CASSYGGAGQPQHF,TGTGCCAGCAGTTACGGGGGAGCGGGTCAGCCCCAGCATTTT
TRBJ2-7,.,many,TRBV5-1,CASRRGAAEGAYEQYF,TGCGCCAGCCGACGGGGGGCCGCGGAAGGCGCCTACGAGCAGTACTTC
TRBJ1-2,TRBD1,many,TRBV7-2,CASQGDGYGYTF,TGTGCCAGTCAGGGGGACGGCTATGGCTACACCTTC
TRBJ1-1,.,.,TRBV5-1,CASSLFGNEERAFF,TGCGCCAGCAGCTTATTTGGGAATGAGGAGAGAGCTTTCTTT
TRBJ2-6,TRBD1,few,TRBV7-9,CASSPNLADRAGANVLTF,TGTGCCAGCAGCCCTAACTTAGCGGACAGGGCTGGGGCCAACGTCCTGACTTTC
TRBJ2-5,TRBD1,few,TRBV7-6,CASSQWTGGVETQYF,TGTGCCAGCAGCCAATGGACAGGGGGCGTCGAGACCCAGTACTTC
TRBJ2-2,.,.,TRBV7-2,CASSSVLTGELFF,TGTGCCAGCAGCTCTGTACTCACCGGGGAGCTGTTTTTT
TRBJ1-2,.,.,TRBV7-9,CASSLLMVGQGLDGYTF,TGTGCCAGCAGCTTACTCATGGTTGGTCAGGGATTGGATGGCTACACCTTC
TRBJ2-1,.,once,TRBV6-1,CASISGIEQFF,TGTGCCAGCATTTCAGGGATTGAGCAGTTCTTC
TRBJ1-2,.,.,TRBV7-2,CASSLGGGKVYGYTF,TGTGCCAGCAGCTTAGGAGGGGGGAAGGTCTATGGCTACACCTTC
TRBJ1-5,.,.,TRBV2,CASTGEAGQRDQPQHF,TGTGCCAGCACAGGGGAGGCAGGACAGCGAGATCAGCCCCAGCATTTT
TRBJ2-2,TRBD2,many,TRBV12-3/TRBV12-4,CASSLRLAGGELFF,TGTGCCAGCAGTTTACGTCTAGCGGGGGGGGAGCTGTTTTTT
TRBJ2-3,.,few,TRBV7-9,CASSPTRATDTQYF,TGTGCCAGCAGCCCCACCCGGGCGACAGATACGCAGTATTTT
TRBJ2-1,.,.,TRBV6-1,CASSEGPRGEQFF,TGTGCCAGCAGTGAAGGTCCCAGGGGAGAGCAGTTCTTC
TRBJ2-2,.,few,TRBV5-5,CASSRLVLNTGELFF,TGTGCCAGCAGCCGACTAGTTCTAAACACCGGGGAGCTGTTTTTT
TRBJ1-5,.,many,TRBV7-2,CASSRYSNQPQHF,TGTGCCAGCAGCCGGTATAGCAATCAGCCCCAGCATTTT